This T cell receptor beta chain derives from a study of PD-L1 blockade in urothelial cancer. Time point given: pretreatment peripheral blood. Peripheral blood mononuclear cells were collected from every patient before and during treatment, yielding between 1 and 8 samples per patient. The CDR3 contains 15 residues. J was trimmed by 5 bases and V by 3 bases; bases with no gene match: 8. CDR1 and CDR2 (germline): SEHNR, FQNEAQ (reference sequence). The data were produced by immunoSEQ multiplex PCR, yet TCRdb's version contains in-frame clones alone and is incomplete. The sample includes about 85,000 clones, 70% to 90% seen only once; the top ten take 13% to 15%.

The chain links TRBV7-9 to TRBJ2-5, with 8 bases lining up with TRBD2. The receptor was isolated from a man between 60 and 75 years old with urothelial cancer. Sequencing was performed on PBMCs, taken around atezolizumab (anti-PD-L1) treatment. The CDR3 DNA follows: TGTGCCAGCAGCTTCAACGGGGGGGATCGGGAGACCCAGTACTTC. It translates to CASSFNGGDRETQYF. The full variable domain, in which reference TRBV7-9 and TRBJ2-5 provide the parts outside the CDR3, is DTGVSQNPRHKITKRGQNVTFRCDPISEHNRLYWYRQTLGQGPEFLTYFQNEAQLEKSRLLSDRFSAERPKGSFSTLEIQRTEQGDSAMYLCASSFNGGDRETQYFGPGTRLLVL.